The 15 T cell receptor beta chains reported below all come from one sample, sequenced in a study of blood T cell repertoires in COVID-19. Here immunoSEQ multiplex PCR was the method, and the copy in TCRdb shows in-frame clones only, minus some. The table has fewer than 75,000 clones, roughly 88% seen once. The source material was peripheral blood. These receptors all stem from a man in his 70s with acute or convalescent COVID-19.

The chain carries TRBV2 and TRBJ2-5; D is ambiguous. Germline V gives CDR1 SNHLY, CDR2 FYNNEI. The CDR3 has 14 residues. Trimming took off 0 bases at V and 5 bases at J, with 10 bases between the two ends. This chain's CDR3 is CASSEARGTETQYF. The CDR3 DNA reads as TGTGCCAGCAGTGAAGCGCGAGGAACTGAGACCCAGTACTTC.

V gene TRBV28 combines with J gene TRBJ2-7; possible D gene TRBD1, 6 bases. V lost 4 bases, J lost 2 bases, and 12 bases lay in between. The CDR3 length is 14 residues. Germline V lookup: CDR1 MDHEN, CDR2 SYDVKM. The CDR3 region is CASSSPTGTYEQYF. CDR3 nucleotides: TGTGCCAGCAGTTCCCCGACAGGCACCTACGAGCAGTACTTC.

The chain couples TRBV6-6 to TRBJ1-2; 10 nucleotides line up with TRBD1. The junction had 10 bases not matched to a gene; V was cut back by 4 bases and J by 8 bases. CDR3 length equals 15 residues. Per germline, CDR1 MNHNY and CDR2 SVGAGI (reference sequence). The CDR3 sequence is CASSLSRGTGDGYTF. In nucleotides, the CDR3 is TGTGCCAGCAGTTTATCCCGCGGGACAGGGGACGGCTACACCTTC.

This sequence joins TRBV11-2 and TRBJ2-2; a weak D match, TRBD1 (5 bases). This CDR3 spans 16 amino acids. Germline-derived CDR1 and CDR2 are SGHAT and FQNNGV. V shed 5 bases and J shed 0 bases, with 13 bases lying between them. DNA for the CDR3: TGTGCCAGCAGCCTCCGACAGTTCGCGAACACCGGGGAGCTGTTTTTT. Translating it yields CASSLRQFANTGELFF.

Points on this clone: Other DNA variants within this sample encode the same CDR3. The V gene is TRBV6-6, the J gene TRBJ2-7, with 12 bases that match TRBD1. The length of the CDR3 is 15 residues. The germline V gene has CDR1 MNHNY and CDR2 SVGAGI (reference sequence). J lost 6 bases, V lost 2 bases, and 5 bases had no gene match. CDR3 amino acids: CASSYNWDRGPEQYF. The CDR3 DNA follows: TGTGCCAGCAGTTACAACTGGGACAGGGGGCCCGAGCAGTACTTC.

This chain uses TRBV4-3 with TRBJ1-2; 7 bases are shared with TRBD1. Germline V gene lookup returns CDR1 LGHNA and CDR2 YSLEER. J gave up 3 bases and V 4 bases, and 5 bases lay outside the gene matches. The CDR3 sequence is 14 residues long. This CDR3 reads CASSPRQGDYGYTF. The CDR3 region has the DNA TGCGCCAGCAGCCCCCGCCAGGGGGACTATGGCTACACCTTC.

The CDR3 spells CASRLGQGSGNEQFF. In DNA, the CDR3 is TGTGCCAGCAGGCTGGGACAGGGGAGCGGCAATGAGCAGTTCTTC. V gene TRBV4-2 combines with J gene TRBJ2-1, with 10 bases aligning to TRBD1. The CDR3 covers 15 residues. The V and J ends lost 6 bases and 6 bases, in that order; junction bases with no gene match: 8. Germline lookup yields CDR1 LGHNA and CDR2 YNFKEQ.

This sequence joins TRBV25-1 and TRBJ1-3; D is ambiguous. V was cut by 2 bases and J by 2 bases, with 7 bases left in between. Germline CDR1 reads MGHDK; CDR2 reads SYGVNS. This CDR3 contains 14 residues. The CDR3 loop reads CASSEAVTGNTIYF. The DNA for the CDR3 is TGTGCCAGCAGTGAAGCGGTTACTGGAAACACCATATATTTT.

This clone was seen just once. The V gene is TRBV27, the J gene TRBJ1-5; D uncertain. V was clipped by 0 bases and J by 2 bases, with 8 bases between them. Per the germline V gene, CDR1 is MNHEY and CDR2 is SMNVEV (reference sequence). The CDR3 extends over 15 amino acids. The CDR3 nucleotides are TGTGCCAGCAGTTTATCCTCCCGGGGCAATCAGCCCCAGCATTTT. This gives the protein CASSLSSRGNQPQHF.

This clone was detected ten times or more. The rearrangement links TRBV30 to TRBJ1-3; no clear D gene. This CDR3 has 11 residues. The germline V gene has CDR1 GTSNPN and CDR2 SVGIG (reference sequence). The V end was cut by 3 bases, the J end by 4 bases, with 4 bases between. The CDR3 sequence is CAWSPGNTIYF. The CDR3 DNA sequence: TGTGCCTGGAGCCCAGGAAACACCATATATTTT. The full variable domain, completed using reference TRBV30 and TRBJ1-3, is SQTIHQWPATLVQPVGSPLSLECTVEGTSNPNLYWYRQAAGRGLQLLFYSVGIGQISSEVPQNLSASRPQDRQFILSSKKLLLSDSGFYLCAWSPGNTIYFGEGSWLTVV.

The chain combines TRBV14 with TRBJ2-1; TRBD2 aligns across 7 bases. V shed 3 bases, J shed 0 bases, and the junction held 5 bases outside the gene matches. Germline V CDR1 and CDR2: SGHDN, FVKESK. CDR3 length equals 16 residues. For the CDR3, the DNA is TGTGCCAGCAGCCAGGCGGGGGTTAGCTCCTACAATGAGCAGTTCTTC. Translating gives CASSQAGVSSYNEQFF.

This clone showed up just once. The gene calls are TRBV4-1 and TRBJ1-5; weak D call: TRBD1 (6 bases). Germline V CDR1 and CDR2: MGHRA, YSYEKL. Trimming removed 1 base from V and 7 bases from J, with 11 bases in between. The CDR3 is 14 residues long. CDR3 coding DNA: TGCGCCAGCAGCCAAGGGGAGGGGGGACAGCCCCAGCATTTT. Protein product: CASSQGEGGQPQHF.

V usage is TRBV15 and J usage is TRBJ2-3, with a tentative D call TRBD2 (5 bases). The CDR3 consists of 14 residues. Looked up from germline, CDR1 is LNHNV and CDR2 is YYDKDF (reference sequence). V was clipped by 0 bases and J by 5 bases, with 9 bases between them. This CDR3 is CATSRDRGLDTQYF. The CDR3 nucleotides are TGTGCCACCAGCAGAGATCGCGGGTTAGATACGCAGTATTTT.

This clone has a single count. This chain joins TRBV3-1 (or the pseudogene TRBV3-2) and TRBJ1-6; 7 nucleotides agree with TRBD1. Trimming took 8 bases from V and 9 from J; bases not matched to a gene: 13. This CDR3 comprises 15 residues. In germline, CDR1 is LGHDT, CDR2 YNNKEL (reference sequence). This chain's CDR3 is CASGLSRTGFSPLHF. The DNA for the CDR3 is TGTGCCAGCGGCTTGTCTCGGACAGGTTTTTCACCCCTCCACTTT.

V gene TRBV11-2 combines with J gene TRBJ1-2; D not certain. With 0 bases removed from V and 7 bases from J, the gap between germline ends came to 9 bases. The length of the CDR3 is 13 residues. Germline-derived CDR1 and CDR2 are SGHAT and FQNNGV. The CDR3 region is CASSLDPGFGYTF. The CDR3, as DNA: TGTGCCAGCAGCTTAGATCCGGGGTTTGGCTACACCTTC. Looking up the rest from reference TRBV11-2 and TRBJ1-2 gives the full variable domain: EAGVAQSPRYKIIEKRQSVAFWCNPISGHATLYWYQQILGQGPKLLIQFQNNGVVDDSQLPKDRFSAERLKGVDSTLKIQPAKLEDSAVYLCASSLDPGFGYTFGSGTRLTVV.